The 30 T cell receptor beta chains reported below all come from one sample, sequenced in a study of blood T cells in healthy people across ages. Alongside a J-beta primer mix, a sample-barcoded 5' primer served in a second PCR lasting about 7 to 12 cycles. TCRdb analysed the 5' RACE reads with MiXCR anew, one entry per CDR3 protein. Among hundreds of thousands of distinct CDR3 sequences, approximately 21% were seen once, and the ten largest hold roughly 3.9%. Sequencing used blood. The receptors stem from a man between 70 and 80 years old in good health.

This clonotype was picked up a small number of times. The rearrangement links TRBV29-1 to TRBJ2-7; D is unresolved. Germline CDR1 reads SQVTM; CDR2 reads ANQGSEA. The CDR3 has 12 amino acids. The ends were cut back, 4 bases at V and 2 bases at J, with 9 bases in the middle. DNA for the CDR3: TGCAGCGTTGTGTTGGGCGCCTACGAGCAGTACTTC. This encodes CSVVLGAYEQYF.

This rearrangement joins TRBV20-1 to TRBJ2-7; TRBD1 aligns across 10 bases. The V gene's germline CDR1 is DFQATT and CDR2 SNEGSKA (reference sequence). V gave up 1 base and J gave up 4 bases; unmatched junction bases: 7. This CDR3 comprises 15 residues. The CDR3 sequence: CSARAPGTGVYEQYF. The CDR3 DNA reads TGCAGTGCTAGAGCCCCCGGGACAGGGGTTTACGAGCAGTACTTC.

The CDR3, as DNA: TGTGCCAGCAGTGAAGCGAGGGACGATGCGCAGTATTTT. This codes for CASSEARDDAQYF. This chain connects TRBV6-1 to TRBJ2-3; possibly TRBD1 or TRBD2 for D (5 bases each). The V gene's germline CDR1 is MNHNS and CDR2 SASEGT. The CDR3 has 13 amino acids. V lost 0 bases to trimming and J lost 10 bases, with 11 bases between them.

This clonotype was counted many times. V gene TRBV18 combines with J gene TRBJ2-5, with D unclear. Germline V gene lookup returns CDR1 KGHSH and CDR2 LQKENI. This CDR3 region has 12 residues. Between the trimmed V and J ends, which lost 8 bases and 5 bases, there was a span of 12 bases. CDR3 residues: CASSPQEETQYF. As DNA, the CDR3 is TGTGCCAGCAGCCCGCAAGAGGAGACCCAGTACTTC. Filled out from reference TRBV18 and TRBJ2-5, the complete variable domain reads NAGVMQNPRHLVRRRGQEARLRCSPMKGHSHVYWYRQLPEEGLKFMVYLQKENIIDESGMPKERFSAEFPKEGPSILRIQQVVRGDSAAYFCASSPQEETQYFGPGTRLLVL.

A few counts support this clonotype. A junction boundary mismatches the germline segment, possibly from a read error. This chain joins TRBV20-1 and TRBJ2-1; 11 bases agree with TRBD2. This CDR3 has 16 residues. Germline values: CDR1 DFQATT, CDR2 SNEGSKA (reference sequence). Here the CDR3 reads CSANPTSGTPYNKQFF. The CDR3 nucleotides are TGCAGTGCCAACCCGACTAGCGGGACGCCATACAATAAGCAGTTCTTC.

A few counts support this clonotype. The rearrangement links TRBV7-8 to TRBJ2-1; D gene unclear. CDR3 size: 11 residues. Between the trimmed V and J ends, which lost 6 bases and 9 bases, there was a span of 9 bases. Germline V CDR1 and CDR2: SGHVS, FQNEAQ. The CDR3: CASRQNGEQFF. CDR3 sequence (DNA): TGTGCCAGCAGGCAAAACGGTGAGCAGTTCTTC.

The rearrangement uses TRBV11-2 and TRBJ2-7, with unresolved D. The CDR3 consists of 14 residues. Germline-derived CDR1 and CDR2 are SGHAT and FQNNGV. V was pared by 2 bases and J by 2 bases, with 10 bases between. The CDR3 DNA follows: TGTGCCAGCAGCTTATCCGAGTACACCTACGAGCAGTACTTC. It codes for CASSLSEYTYEQYF.

For this clonotype: An end of the junction does not agree with germline; a read error may underlie this. The chain combines TRBV25-1 with TRBJ2-5; the match to TRBD2 covers 13 bases. The germline CDR1 and CDR2 sequences are MGHDK and SYGVNS. This CDR3 is 15 amino acids long. DNA of the CDR3: TGTGCCAGCAGTGATTCCGGGACTAGCGGGAACGAGCAGTGCTTC. Translated: CASSDSGTSGNEQCF.

The V gene is TRBV7-3, the J gene TRBJ2-1, with D possibly TRBD1 on 5 matching bases. CDR1 and CDR2 from the germline V gene are SGHTA and FQGTGA. The CDR3 runs 17 residues. The ends were cut back, 1 base at V and 12 bases at J, with 25 bases in the middle. The CDR3 DNA sequence: TGTGCCAGCAGCTTAATTATTTCCAGGGTGTCCCCCCCGGGGCAGTTCTTC. It codes for CASSLIISRVSPPGQFF.

The chain has TRBV21-1 and TRBJ2-1; no check of the table's D call, TRBD2, against the DNA was made. TRBV21-1 is a listed pseudogene. The CDR3 is 19 residues long. CDR3 region: CASIPRGLAGPYNYNEQFF. CDR3 coding DNA: TGTGCCAGCATCCCGAGGGGACTAGCGGGTCCTTATAACTACAATGAGCAGTTCTTC.

This clonotype was counted a few times. The chain is built from TRBV4-1 and TRBJ2-7; the D is unclear. The CDR3 sequence is 13 residues long. Germline CDR1 reads MGHRA; CDR2 reads YSYEKL. Trimming pared 5 bases from V and 2 bases from J, leaving 10 bases between. CDR3 region: CASSYIVAYEQYF. CDR3 coding DNA: TGCGCCAGCAGCTACATTGTGGCCTACGAGCAGTACTTC.

The chain employs TRBV7-9 and TRBJ2-1; no reliable D call. Germline V lookup: CDR1 SEHNR, CDR2 FQNEAQ (reference sequence). The CDR3 has 16 residues. V was trimmed by 4 bases and J by 4 bases, leaving 17 bases between them. In nucleotides, the CDR3 is TGTGCCAGCAGCTCGAACAACAGACTTCCGTACAATGAGCAGTTCTTC. Amino acid sequence: CASSSNNRLPYNEQFF.

The rearrangement uses TRBV6-2 or TRBV6-3 and TRBJ1-5; D call uncertain. The CDR3 has 13 amino acids. The germline V and J ends were trimmed by 3 bases and 4 bases, with 7 bases remaining between them. Looked up from germline, CDR1 is MNHEY and CDR2 is SVGEGT. DNA of the CDR3: TGTGCCAGCAGTTATTTCCTAAATCAGCCCCAGCATTTT. Translated, it gives CASSYFLNQPQHF.

A few counts support this clonotype. This chain links TRBV27 with TRBJ1-1; possible D gene TRBD1, 5 bases. Germline-derived CDR1 and CDR2 are MNHEY and SMNVEV (reference sequence). This CDR3 region has 13 residues. Trimming removed 5 bases from V and 1 base from J, with 8 bases in between. The CDR3 spells CASSQRGNTEAFF. DNA of the CDR3: TGTGCCAGCAGTCAAAGGGGGAACACTGAAGCTTTCTTT.

The chain combines TRBV15 with TRBJ2-5; no reliable D call. Germline V gene sequence: CDR1 LNHNV, CDR2 YYDKDF (reference sequence). Trimming took 0 bases from V and 1 from J, leaving 3 bases between them. CDR3 length: 13 amino acids. In DNA, the CDR3 is TGTGCCACCAGCAGAGACCTCCAAGAGACCCAGTACTTC. It specifies CATSRDLQETQYF.

There are many counts of this clonotype. The chain employs TRBV29-1 and TRBJ2-5, with 10 positions matching TRBD2. V shed 2 bases, J shed 5 bases, and the junction held 14 bases outside the gene matches. The CDR3 extends over 17 amino acids. Germline CDR1 reads SQVTM; CDR2 reads ANQGSEA. In nucleotides, the CDR3 is TGCAGCGTTGAAAACTGGGCTAGCGGGAGCCTTTCGGAGACCCAGTACTTC. Its translation is CSVENWASGSLSETQYF. Full variable domain (outside the CDR3, taken from reference TRBV29-1 and TRBJ2-5): SAVISQKPSRDICQRGTSLTIQCQVDSQVTMMFWYRQQPGQSLTLIATANQGSEATYESGFVIDKFPISRPNLTFSTLTVSNMSPEDSSIYLCSVENWASGSLSETQYFGPGTRLLVL.

Of note for this clonotype: This may come from a read error, since a much larger clone is one base off. The chain couples TRBV7-9 to TRBJ2-5; 9 bases are shared with TRBD2. This CDR3 region has 15 residues. The germline gives CDR1 SEHNR, CDR2 FQNEAQ (reference sequence). The CDR3 bases are TGTGCCAGCAGCAAACTAGCGGGTGACTACAATGAGCAGTCCTTC. Residues: CASSKLAGDYNEQSF.

CDR3 DNA sequence: TGTGCCAGCAGTGTAGACAGCACTAATGAAAAACTGTTTTTT. Amino acids: CASSVDSTNEKLFF. The V gene is TRBV6-1, the J gene TRBJ1-4; weak D call: TRBD1 (5 bases). Trimming left V 4 bases short and J 2 bases short, with 8 bases between. This CDR3 spans 14 amino acids. From germline, CDR1 is MNHNS and CDR2 SASEGT.

The chain recombines TRBV29-1 with TRBJ1-1; D gene ambiguous. The CDR3 extends over 14 amino acids. Germline assignment: CDR1 SQVTM and CDR2 ANQGSEA. Trimming removed 6 bases from V and 5 bases from J, with 19 bases in between. Here the CDR3 DNA reads TGCAGCGTGGCTATACAACAAGGGAGGACTGAAGCTTTCTTT. Translation gives CSVAIQQGRTEAFF.

This clonotype was picked up many times. The chain is built from TRBV2 and TRBJ2-5, with 14 bases aligning to TRBD2. Trimming took 3 bases from V and 5 from J; bases not matched to a gene: 5. The CDR3 length is 16 residues. Germline CDR1 is SNHLY and CDR2 is FYNNEI. In DNA form, the CDR3 reads TGTGCCAGCAGTGATCTGGGACTAGCGGGAGTGGAGACCCAGTACTTC. Translating it yields CASSDLGLAGVETQYF.

This clonotype was observed a handful of times. The chain combines TRBV20-1 with TRBJ2-2; the D gene is possibly TRBD2 (6 bases). The V gene lost 1 base and the J gene lost 4 bases, with 13 bases spanning the gap. This CDR3 has 15 amino acids. Germline V gene lookup returns CDR1 DFQATT and CDR2 SNEGSKA (reference sequence). In nucleotides, the CDR3 is TGCAGTGCTAGAGGTCCCGGGAGAGGCACCGGGGAGCTGTTTTTT. It codes for CSARGPGRGTGELFF.

This clonotype was counted a few times. J is TRBJ2-3 and V is TRBV20-1; 14 nucleotides match TRBD2. CDR1 DFQATT and CDR2 SNEGSKA come from the germline V gene (reference sequence). V shed 6 bases and J 5 bases; nucleotides not matched to a gene: 7. The CDR3 has 15 residues. The CDR3: CSASGLAGDEDTQYF. The CDR3 region has the DNA TGCAGTGCCTCGGGACTAGCGGGAGACGAAGATACGCAGTATTTT.

This clonotype was seen only a few times. V is TRBV9 and J is TRBJ2-5; 11 bases agree with TRBD2. With V trimmed by 7 bases and J by 1 base, 9 bases remained unmatched. This CDR3 comprises 16 residues. In germline, CDR1 is SGDLS, CDR2 YYNGEE. The CDR3 DNA is TGTGCCAGCGCCAGGGGGACTAGCGGAATCCAAGAGACCCAGTACTTC. Amino acids: CASARGTSGIQETQYF.

This clonotype came up a few times. The genes are TRBV6-5 and TRBJ2-1, with 7 bases that match TRBD1. Germline CDR1 is MNHEY and CDR2 is SVGAGI. The CDR3 has 15 amino acids. After removal of 6 bases from V and 2 bases from J, the junction contained 7 bases not matched to a gene. The CDR3 sequence: CASSNGDSPYNEQFF. Written as DNA, the CDR3 is TGTGCCAGCAGCAATGGGGACAGTCCCTACAATGAGCAGTTCTTC.

This clonotype occurred many times. This chain connects TRBV28 to TRBJ1-4; 9 bases agree with TRBD1. V shed 6 bases and J 7 bases; nucleotides not matched to a gene: 12. Germline lookup yields CDR1 MDHEN and CDR2 SYDVKM. This CDR3 region has 16 residues. The CDR3 coding sequence is TGTGCCAGCAGATCAACCCCGGGACAGGGCGGTGAAAAACTGTTTTTT. Its protein is CASRSTPGQGGEKLFF.

The table lists this clonotype with a few counts. This chain uses TRBV25-1 with TRBJ2-5; 13 nucleotides align to TRBD2. The J call is doubtful: the DNA matches TRBJ2-7 better. The CDR3 sequence is 18 residues long. Germline lookup yields CDR1 MGHDK and CDR2 SYGVNS. The CDR3 DNA sequence: TGTGCCAGCAGTGAAGGAAAACTAGCGGGAGGGCGGTCCTACGAGCAGTACTTC. Its protein product is CASSEGKLAGGRSYEQYF.

This clonotype was counted many times. The chain employs TRBV20-1 and TRBJ1-5; a possible D gene is TRBD1 (5 bases). Trimming removed 3 bases from V and 6 bases from J, with 12 bases in between. The CDR3 is 13 residues long. CDR1 and CDR2 from the germline V gene are DFQATT and SNEGSKA (reference sequence). The CDR3 is CSASGGIGQPQHF. CDR3 bases: TGCAGTGCTAGCGGGGGAATCGGTCAGCCCCAGCATTTT.

V and J are TRBV6-2 or TRBV6-3 and TRBJ2-7, with TRBD2 matching 7 bases. The CDR3 is made up of 14 amino acids. The germline CDR1 and CDR2 sequences are MNHEY and SVGEGT. V was clipped by 0 bases and J by 6 bases; unmatched bases: 5. The CDR3 sequence is CASSYSAGAPEQYF. The CDR3 coding sequence is TGTGCCAGCAGTTACTCTGCGGGAGCCCCCGAGCAGTACTTC.

This clonotype has more than one count but fewer than ten. This chain uses TRBV29-1 with TRBJ2-7; TRBD1 or TRBD2 may be the D gene (5 bases each). Germline CDR1 and CDR2: SQVTM and ANQGSEA. This CDR3 comprises 12 residues. V shed 2 bases and J shed 7 bases, with 12 bases lying between them. The CDR3 region has the DNA TGCAGCGTTGAAACCGGGACGAAGGAGCAGTACTTC. Translation gives CSVETGTKEQYF.

The chain carries TRBV20-1 and TRBJ2-7; TRBD2 might be the D (5 bases). The CDR3 spans 13 residues. The germline V gene encodes CDR1 DFQATT and CDR2 SNEGSKA (reference sequence). V was trimmed by 4 bases and J by 4 bases, leaving 14 bases between them. CDR3 residues: CSAKRLETYEQYF. The CDR3 DNA reads TGCAGTGCTAAGCGGCTAGAGACATACGAGCAGTACTTC.